These 2 T cell receptor beta chains were all obtained from the same sample, sequenced in a study of T-cell memory formation after mild COVID-19. TCRdb re-derived calls from the 5' RACE reads in MiXCR, one entry per CDR3 protein. The profile shows about 190,000 distinct CDR3 sequences, around 16% of them singletons. Sequenced material: PBMCs or a T cell subset sorted from them (not recorded which). The receptors were gathered from an adult woman who had mild COVID-19 (a few samples of this study predate the infection). Cell type and time point are not known.

This clonotype has just a few counts. This chain connects TRBV18 to TRBJ2-7, with 11 bases identical to TRBD2. The J segment lost 4 bases and the V segment lost 0 bases, leaving 5 bases of the junction unmatched. Germline V gene data show CDR1 as KGHSH and CDR2 as LQKENI. This CDR3 contains 16 residues. The CDR3 DNA reads as TGTGCCAGCTCACCACCCCTAGCGGGAGGTATTTACGAGCAGTACTTC. Amino acid sequence: CASSPPLAGGIYEQYF. The complete variable domain, with remaining parts taken from reference TRBV18 and TRBJ2-7, reads NAGVMQNPRHLVRRRGQEARLRCSPMKGHSHVYWYRQLPEEGLKFMVYLQKENIIDESGMPKERFSAEFPKEGPSILRIQQVVRGDSAAYFCASSPPLAGGIYEQYFGPGTRLTVT.

The genes are TRBV6-2 or TRBV6-3 and TRBJ2-1; 7 nucleotides line up with TRBD1. The J segment lost 2 bases and the V segment lost 6 bases, leaving 1 base of the junction unmatched. The CDR3 is 13 amino acids. Per germline, CDR1 MNHEY and CDR2 SVGEGT. In DNA form, the CDR3 reads TGTGCCAGCAGAGGGACAGCCTACAATGAGCAGTTCTTC. The encoded protein is CASRGTAYNEQFF.